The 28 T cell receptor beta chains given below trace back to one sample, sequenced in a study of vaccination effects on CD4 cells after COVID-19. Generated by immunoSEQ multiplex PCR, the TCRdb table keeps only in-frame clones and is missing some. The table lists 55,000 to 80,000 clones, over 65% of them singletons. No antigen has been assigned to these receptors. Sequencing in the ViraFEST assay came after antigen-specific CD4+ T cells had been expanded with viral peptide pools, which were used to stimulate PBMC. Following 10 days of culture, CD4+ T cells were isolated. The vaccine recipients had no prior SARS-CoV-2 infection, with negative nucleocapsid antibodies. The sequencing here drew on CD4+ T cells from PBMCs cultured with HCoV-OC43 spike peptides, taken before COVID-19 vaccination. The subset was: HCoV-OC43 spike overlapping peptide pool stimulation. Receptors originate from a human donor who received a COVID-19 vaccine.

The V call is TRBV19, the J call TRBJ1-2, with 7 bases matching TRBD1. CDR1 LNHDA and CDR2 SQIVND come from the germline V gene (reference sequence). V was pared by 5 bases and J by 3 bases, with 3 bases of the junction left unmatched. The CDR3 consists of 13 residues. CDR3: CASSVGTDYGYTF. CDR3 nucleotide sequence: TGTGCCAGTAGTGTCGGGACAGACTATGGCTACACCTTC.

The CDR3 loop reads CASSELLRGGHSGANVLTF. In DNA form, the CDR3 reads TGTGCCAGCAGTGAATTGCTGCGGGGGGGCCACTCTGGGGCCAACGTCCTGACTTTC. The gene calls are TRBV6-1 and TRBJ2-6; 9 nucleotides align to TRBD2. The V and J ends lost 2 bases and 0 bases, in that order; junction bases with no gene match: 8. Germline loops: CDR1 MNHNS, CDR2 SASEGT. This CDR3 is built from 19 residues.

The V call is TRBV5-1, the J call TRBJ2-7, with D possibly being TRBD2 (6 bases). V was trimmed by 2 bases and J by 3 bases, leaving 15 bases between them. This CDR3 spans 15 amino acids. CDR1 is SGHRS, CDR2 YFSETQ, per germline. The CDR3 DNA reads TGCGCCAGCAGCTTTGGAGGGGACGGACTCTACGAGCAGTACGTC. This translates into CASSFGGDGLYEQYV.

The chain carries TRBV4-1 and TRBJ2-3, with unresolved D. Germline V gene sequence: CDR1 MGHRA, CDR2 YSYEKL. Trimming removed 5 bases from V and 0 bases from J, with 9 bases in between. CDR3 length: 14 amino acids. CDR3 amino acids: CASSGADSTDTQYF. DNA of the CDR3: TGCGCCAGCAGCGGCGCAGATAGCACAGATACGCAGTATTTT.

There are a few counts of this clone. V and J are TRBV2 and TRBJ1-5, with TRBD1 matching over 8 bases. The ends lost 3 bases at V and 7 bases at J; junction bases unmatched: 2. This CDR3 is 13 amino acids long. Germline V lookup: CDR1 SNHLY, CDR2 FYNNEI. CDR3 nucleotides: TGTGCCAGCAGTGAGACAGGGGTACAGCCCCAGCATTTT. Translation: CASSETGVQPQHF.

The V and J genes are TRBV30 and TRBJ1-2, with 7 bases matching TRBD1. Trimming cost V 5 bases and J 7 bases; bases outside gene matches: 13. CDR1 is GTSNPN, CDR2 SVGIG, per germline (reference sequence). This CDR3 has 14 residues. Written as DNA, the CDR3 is TGTGCCTGGGGCTTACAATCGACAGGGTTTGGCTACACCTTC. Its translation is CAWGLQSTGFGYTF. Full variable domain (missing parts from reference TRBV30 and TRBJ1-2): SQTIHQWPATLVQPVGSPLSLECTVEGTSNPNLYWYRQAAGRGLQLLFYSVGIGQISSEVPQNLSASRPQDRQFILSSKKLLLSDSGFYLCAWGLQSTGFGYTFGSGTRLTVV.

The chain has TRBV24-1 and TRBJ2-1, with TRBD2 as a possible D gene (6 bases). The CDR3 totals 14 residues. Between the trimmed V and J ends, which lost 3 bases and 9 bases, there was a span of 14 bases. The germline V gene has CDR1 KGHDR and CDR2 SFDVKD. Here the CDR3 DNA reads TGTGCCACCAGTGATCGACTAGGATCAAGTGAGCAGTTCTTC. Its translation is CATSDRLGSSEQFF.

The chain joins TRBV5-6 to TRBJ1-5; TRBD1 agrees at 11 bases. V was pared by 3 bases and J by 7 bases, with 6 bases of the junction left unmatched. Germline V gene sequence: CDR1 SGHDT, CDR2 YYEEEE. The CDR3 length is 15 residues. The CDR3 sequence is CASSWTGGVGQPQHF. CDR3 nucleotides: TGTGCCAGCAGCTGGACAGGGGGCGTTGGCCAGCCCCAGCATTTT.

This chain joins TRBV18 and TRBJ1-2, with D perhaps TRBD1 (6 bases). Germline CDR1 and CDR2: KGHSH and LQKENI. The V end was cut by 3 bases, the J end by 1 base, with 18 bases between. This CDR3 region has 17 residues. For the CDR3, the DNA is TGTGCCAGCTCACCCGGACGCGGACAGAAAATTAACTATGGCTACACCTTC. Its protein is CASSPGRGQKINYGYTF.

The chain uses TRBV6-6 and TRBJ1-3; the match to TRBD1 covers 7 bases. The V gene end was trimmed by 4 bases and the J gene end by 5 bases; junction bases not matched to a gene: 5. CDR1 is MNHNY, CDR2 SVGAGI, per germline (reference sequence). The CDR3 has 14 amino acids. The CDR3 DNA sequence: TGTGCCAGCAGTTCCCGGGACAGACGAAACACCATATATTTT. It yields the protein CASSSRDRRNTIYF.

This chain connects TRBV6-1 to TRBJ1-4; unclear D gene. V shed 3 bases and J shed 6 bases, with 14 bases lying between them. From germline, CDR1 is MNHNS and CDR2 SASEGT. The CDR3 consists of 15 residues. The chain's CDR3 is CASSDRKVGDEKLFF. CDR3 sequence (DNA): TGTGCCAGCAGTGACCGGAAGGTGGGAGATGAAAAACTGTTTTTT.

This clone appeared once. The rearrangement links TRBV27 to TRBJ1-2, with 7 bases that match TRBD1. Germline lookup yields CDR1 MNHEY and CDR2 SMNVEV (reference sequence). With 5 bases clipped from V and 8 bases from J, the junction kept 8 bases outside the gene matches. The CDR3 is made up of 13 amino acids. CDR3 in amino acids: CASSPWDSGGYTF. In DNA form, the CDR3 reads TGTGCCAGCAGTCCATGGGACAGTGGGGGCTACACCTTC.

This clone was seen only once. CDR3 nucleotides: TGTGCCAGCAGTCTACAGGGATCACTCTACGAGCAGTACGTC. Protein product: CASSLQGSLYEQYV. The chain uses TRBV6-5 and TRBJ2-7; a weak D match, TRBD1 (6 bases). This CDR3 is built from 14 residues. V was clipped by 5 bases and J by 3 bases, with 14 bases between them. Germline CDR1 and CDR2: MNHEY and SVGAGI.

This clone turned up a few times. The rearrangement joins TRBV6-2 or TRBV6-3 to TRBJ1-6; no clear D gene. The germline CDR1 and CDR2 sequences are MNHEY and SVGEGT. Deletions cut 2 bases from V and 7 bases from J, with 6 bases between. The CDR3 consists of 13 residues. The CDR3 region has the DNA TGTGCCAGCAGTTACGATGGGAATTCACCCCTCCACTTT. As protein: CASSYDGNSPLHF.

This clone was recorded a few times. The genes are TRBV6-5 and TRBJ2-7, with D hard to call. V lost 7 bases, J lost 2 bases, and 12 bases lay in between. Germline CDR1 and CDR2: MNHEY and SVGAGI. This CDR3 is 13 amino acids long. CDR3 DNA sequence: TGTGCCAGCATCCACCCGATTACCTACGAGCAGTACGTC. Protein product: CASIHPITYEQYV.

CDR3 region: CASSSDRGTEAFF. CDR3 nucleotide sequence: TGCGCCAGCAGTTCGGACAGGGGCACTGAAGCTTTCTTT. V and J are TRBV5-1 and TRBJ1-1; 9 nucleotides align to TRBD1. Trimming cost V 5 bases and J 4 bases; bases outside gene matches: 3. Germline V gene sequence: CDR1 SGHRS, CDR2 YFSETQ. CDR3 length: 13 amino acids.

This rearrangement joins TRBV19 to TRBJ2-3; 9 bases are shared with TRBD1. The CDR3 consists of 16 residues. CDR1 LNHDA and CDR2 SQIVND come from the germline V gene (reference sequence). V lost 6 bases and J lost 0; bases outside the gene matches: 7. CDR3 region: CASSWGQGTSTDTQYF. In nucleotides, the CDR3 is TGTGCCAGTAGCTGGGGACAGGGCACTAGCACAGATACGCAGTATTTT.

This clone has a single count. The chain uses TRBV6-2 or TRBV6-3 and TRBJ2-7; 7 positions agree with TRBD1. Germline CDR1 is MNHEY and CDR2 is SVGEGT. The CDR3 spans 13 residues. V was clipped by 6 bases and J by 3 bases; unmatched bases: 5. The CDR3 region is CASSRTGYYEQYV. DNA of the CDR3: TGTGCCAGCAGCCGGACAGGATACTACGAGCAGTACGTC.

The CDR3: CATSRDHGATNEKLFF. Written as DNA, the CDR3 is TGTGCCACCAGCAGAGATCACGGGGCAACTAATGAAAAACTGTTTTTT. The genes are TRBV15 and TRBJ1-4; D call uncertain. The CDR3 runs 16 residues. CDR1 is LNHNV and CDR2 is YYDKDF in the germline V gene (reference sequence). Deletions cut 0 bases from V and 0 bases from J, with 8 bases between.

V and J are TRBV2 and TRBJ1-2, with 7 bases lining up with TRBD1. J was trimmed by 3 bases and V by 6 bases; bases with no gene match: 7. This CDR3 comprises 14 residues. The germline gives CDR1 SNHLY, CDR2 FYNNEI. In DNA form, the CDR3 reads TGTGCCAGCAGGCCCTCAGGGGGAGACTATGGCTACACCTTC. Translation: CASRPSGGDYGYTF.

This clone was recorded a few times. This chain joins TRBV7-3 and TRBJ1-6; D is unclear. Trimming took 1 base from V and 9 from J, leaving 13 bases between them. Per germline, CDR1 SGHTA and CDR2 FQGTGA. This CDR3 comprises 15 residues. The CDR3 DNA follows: TGTGCCAGCAGCTTAAGTAGGGATTGGGCTTCACCCCTCCACTTT. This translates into CASSLSRDWASPLHF.

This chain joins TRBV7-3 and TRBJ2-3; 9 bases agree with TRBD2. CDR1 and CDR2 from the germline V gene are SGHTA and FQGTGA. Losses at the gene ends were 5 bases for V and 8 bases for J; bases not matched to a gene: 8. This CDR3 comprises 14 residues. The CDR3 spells CASSISGGTGTQYF. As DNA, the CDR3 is TGTGCCAGCAGCATTAGCGGGGGCACCGGTACGCAGTATTTT.

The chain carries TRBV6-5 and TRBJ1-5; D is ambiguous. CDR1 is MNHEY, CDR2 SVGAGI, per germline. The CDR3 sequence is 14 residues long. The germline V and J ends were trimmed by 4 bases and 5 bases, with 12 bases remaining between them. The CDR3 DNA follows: TGTGCCAGCAGTTTTTACTTCGGAGATCAGCCCCAGCATTTT. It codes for CASSFYFGDQPQHF.

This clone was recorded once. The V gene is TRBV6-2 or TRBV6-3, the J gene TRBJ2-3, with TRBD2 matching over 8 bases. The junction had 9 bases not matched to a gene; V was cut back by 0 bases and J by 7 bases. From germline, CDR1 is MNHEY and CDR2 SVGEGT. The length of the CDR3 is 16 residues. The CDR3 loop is CASSYSGRGAANTQYF. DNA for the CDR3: TGTGCCAGCAGTTACTCGGGGCGGGGGGCTGCTAATACGCAGTATTTT.

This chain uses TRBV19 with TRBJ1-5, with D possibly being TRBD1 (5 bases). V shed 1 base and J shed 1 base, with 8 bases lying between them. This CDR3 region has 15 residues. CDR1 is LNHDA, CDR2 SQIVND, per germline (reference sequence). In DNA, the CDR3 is TGTGCCAGTAGTATAGCGGGGACGAGCAATCAGCCCCAGCATTTT. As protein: CASSIAGTSNQPQHF.

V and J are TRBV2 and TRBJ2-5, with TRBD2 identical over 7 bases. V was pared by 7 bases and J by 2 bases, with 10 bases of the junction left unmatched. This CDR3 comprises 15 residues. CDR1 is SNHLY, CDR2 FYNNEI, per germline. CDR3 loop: CASTIVGGEQETQYF. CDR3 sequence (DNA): TGTGCCAGCACCATCGTGGGGGGGGAACAAGAGACCCAGTACTTC. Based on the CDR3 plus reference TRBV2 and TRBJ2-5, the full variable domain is EPEVTQTPSHQVTQMGQEVILRCVPISNHLYFYWYRQILGQKVEFLVSFYNNEISEKSEIFDDQFSVERPDGSNFTLKIRSTKLEDSAMYFCASTIVGGEQETQYFGPGTRLLVL.

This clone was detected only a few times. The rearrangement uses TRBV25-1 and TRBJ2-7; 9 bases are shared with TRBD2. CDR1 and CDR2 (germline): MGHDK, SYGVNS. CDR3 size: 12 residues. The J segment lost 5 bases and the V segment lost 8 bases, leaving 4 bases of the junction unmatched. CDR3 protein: CASGGRGDEQYV. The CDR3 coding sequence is TGTGCCAGCGGCGGGAGGGGCGACGAGCAGTACGTC.

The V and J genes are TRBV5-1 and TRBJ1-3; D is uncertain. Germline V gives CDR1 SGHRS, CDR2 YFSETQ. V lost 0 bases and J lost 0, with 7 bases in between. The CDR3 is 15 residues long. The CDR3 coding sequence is TGCGCCAGCAGCTTGGATTCCGGCTCTGGAAACACCATATATTTT. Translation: CASSLDSGSGNTIYF.